The 28 T cell receptor beta chains below were found in one sample sequenced in a study of blood T cells in healthy people across ages (dated by TCRdb to the mid-2010s). Libraries were made using 5' RACE. Sequencing took place on an Illumina HiSeq 2500. A second 7 to 11 cycle PCR used a sample-barcoded 5' primer and a J-beta primer mix. TCRdb handled the public reads itself, with Q25 trimming in fastp and clone calling in MiXCR, and kept productive beta chains. CDR3 protein duplicates are merged, each entry listing the most common genes and DNA. For this sample there are 850,000 to 1,000,000 distinct CDR3 sequences; approximately 50% appear just once. The ten largest clones capture about 20% of the sample. Material: blood. The receptors were sampled from a woman aged 60-75 years in good health.

This rearrangement joins TRBV27 to TRBJ2-7; no clear D. CDR3 length equals 14 residues. V lost 5 bases and J lost 0, with 11 bases in between. Germline lookup yields CDR1 MNHEY and CDR2 SMNVEV (reference sequence). CDR3 bases: TGTGCCAGCAGTCCGATGTCCCGCTCCTACGAGCAGTACTTC. It specifies CASSPMSRSYEQYF.

This clonotype was recorded a few times. The V and J genes are TRBV6-5 and TRBJ2-1, with 11 nucleotides matching TRBD1. With 6 bases clipped from V and 4 bases from J, the junction kept 5 bases outside the gene matches. Per the germline V gene, CDR1 is MNHEY and CDR2 is SVGAGI. The CDR3 has 15 amino acids. The CDR3 DNA reads as TGTGCCAGCAGGCGGGACAGGGGGACATACAATGAGCAGTTCTTC. Its protein is CASRRDRGTYNEQFF.

This clonotype was seen a handful of times. The chain joins TRBV10-3 to TRBJ2-7; 7 positions match TRBD2. The J segment lost 0 bases and the V segment lost 3 bases, leaving 11 bases of the junction unmatched. In germline, CDR1 is ENHRY, CDR2 SYGVKD. The CDR3 runs to 17 residues. The CDR3 region has the DNA TGTGCCATCAGTGAACCCGGGACTACCGGGAACTCCTACGAGCAGTACTTC. This translates into CAISEPGTTGNSYEQYF.

This sequence joins TRBV12-3 or TRBV12-4 and TRBJ2-7; TRBD2 might be the D (5 bases). The DNA matches TRBJ2-5 better at its end, which makes the J call doubtful. The CDR3 runs 15 residues. The CDR3 is CASSLGGRGDGTQYF. The CDR3 DNA follows: TGTGCCAGCAGTTTAGGCGGCCGGGGAGACGGGACCCAGTACTTC.

The rearrangement links TRBV19 to TRBJ2-3, with D uncertain. The CDR3 is 14 amino acids. CDR1 is LNHDA, CDR2 SQIVND, per germline (reference sequence). With 2 bases removed from V and 2 bases from J, the gap between germline ends came to 8 bases. In DNA form, the CDR3 reads TGTGCCAGTAGTATAAAACGGCCCACAGATACGCAGTATTTT. Translating gives CASSIKRPTDTQYF.

CDR3 nucleotides: TGTGCCAGCAGTGACGGGTCGGGGGCCACAGATACGCAGTATTTT. Protein product: CASSDGSGATDTQYF. The V call is TRBV2, the J call TRBJ2-3; the D gene could be TRBD1 or TRBD2 (6 bases each). Between the trimmed V and J ends, which lost 3 bases and 2 bases, there was a span of 12 bases. CDR1 is SNHLY and CDR2 is FYNNEI in the germline V gene. The CDR3 runs 15 residues.

Many counts were recorded for this clonotype. This chain connects TRBV15 to TRBJ1-2; D call uncertain. The germline V and J ends were trimmed by 3 bases and 0 bases, with 8 bases remaining between them. This CDR3 contains 14 residues. Germline V gives CDR1 LNHNV, CDR2 YYDKDF (reference sequence). CDR3 residues: CATSSRTSNYGYTF. In nucleotides, the CDR3 is TGTGCCACCAGCAGTAGAACGTCTAACTATGGCTACACCTTC.

The gene calls are TRBV28 and TRBJ2-1; D possibly matches TRBD1 or TRBD2 (5 bases each). Germline-derived CDR1 and CDR2 are MDHEN and SYDVKM. This CDR3 is 16 amino acids long. The V end lost 7 bases, the J end lost 4 bases, and 20 bases lay between the germline ends. As DNA, the CDR3 is TGTGCCAGCACTTTCTCTCGGGCAGGGAGTTACAATGAGCAGTTCTTC. It specifies CASTFSRAGSYNEQFF.

The rearrangement uses TRBV11-2 and TRBJ1-1; unclear D gene. V was shortened by 5 bases and J by 1 base, with 11 bases between the two germline ends. Per germline, CDR1 SGHAT and CDR2 FQNNGV. The CDR3 is made up of 14 amino acids. CDR3 nucleotide sequence: TGTGCCAGCAGCGTACGGGCCCGGAACACTGAAGCTTTCTTT. This gives the protein CASSVRARNTEAFF.

Regarding this clonotype: The junction does not match germline at one end; this may be a read error. The gene calls are TRBV4-2 and TRBJ2-6; a weak D match, TRBD1 (5 bases). Germline CDR1 is LGHNA and CDR2 is YNFKEQ. CDR3 length equals 16 residues. The CDR3 DNA sequence: TGTGCCGGCAGCCCAACCACAGGCTCTGGGGCCAACGTCCTGACTTTC. This sequence encodes CAGSPTTGSGANVLTF.

The genes are TRBV20-1 and TRBJ1-1; D possibly corresponds to TRBD1 (5 bases). The V and J ends lost 1 base and 5 bases respectively, with 14 bases between them. The germline V gene has CDR1 DFQATT and CDR2 SNEGSKA (reference sequence). The CDR3 is made up of 14 amino acids. CDR3 DNA sequence: TGCAGTGCTAGAGCCCCGGGACCTAGGACTGAAGCTTTCTTT. This gives the protein CSARAPGPRTEAFF.

This clonotype has more than one count but fewer than ten. The chain carries TRBV7-9 and TRBJ2-7, with D hard to call. The length of the CDR3 is 13 residues. CDR1 and CDR2 from the germline V gene are SEHNR and FQNEAQ (reference sequence). Trimming removed 4 bases at V and 4 bases at J, with 11 bases between. The CDR3 sequence: CASSSVTQYEQYF. CDR3 in DNA: TGTGCCAGCAGCTCGGTAACCCAATACGAGCAGTACTTC.

On this clonotype itself: At one end the junction does not follow the germline gene, possibly because of a read error. The chain employs TRBV24-1 and TRBJ2-3; TRBD1 matches 12 bases. CDR1 KGHDR and CDR2 SFDVKD come from the germline V gene. This CDR3 region has 16 residues. As DNA, the CDR3 is TGTGCCACCAGTAAAGGGACAGGGGGCTCCACAGGTACGCAGTATTTT. It yields the protein CATSKGTGGSTGTQYF.

J is TRBJ2-5 and V is TRBV7-9; possibly TRBD2 for D (6 bases). Between the trimmed V and J ends, which lost 1 base and 5 bases, there was a span of 14 bases. The germline CDR1 and CDR2 sequences are SEHNR and FQNEAQ (reference sequence). CDR3 length equals 15 residues. CDR3 nucleotides: TGTGCCAGCAGCTTAGGAGGATGGGACTTGGAGACCCAGTACTTC. This translates into CASSLGGWDLETQYF.

The chain employs TRBV7-2 and TRBJ2-3; TRBD2 matches 8 bases. The ends lost 1 base at V and 2 bases at J; junction bases unmatched: 8. This CDR3 spans 17 amino acids. Per the germline V gene, CDR1 is SGHTA and CDR2 is FQGNSA. The CDR3 region is CASSLEARGAHTDTQYF. CDR3 sequence (DNA): TGTGCCAGCAGCTTAGAGGCGCGGGGGGCCCACACAGATACGCAGTATTTT.

The V gene is TRBV11-2, the J gene TRBJ2-6, with D possibly being TRBD1 or TRBD2 (5 bases each). V shed 1 base and J shed 3 bases, with 7 bases lying between them. The CDR3 consists of 15 residues. The germline CDR1 and CDR2 sequences are SGHAT and FQNNGV. CDR3 nucleotides: TGTGCCAGCAGCTTAGTGAGGGGTGGGGCCAACGTCCTGACTTTC. It yields the protein CASSLVRGGANVLTF.

As concerns this clonotype: Since a much larger clone is just one base distant, this may be a read error. The chain couples TRBV7-2 to TRBJ2-5; no definite D call. Matching the DNA end better, TRBJ2-1 makes the J call doubtful. CDR3 length equals 14 residues. CDR1 and CDR2 from the germline V gene are SGHTA and FQGNSA. CDR3: CASSPGPWQETQFF. The CDR3 DNA follows: TGTGCCAGCAGCCCCGGCCCCTGGCAAGAGACCCAGTTCTTC.

Comments on this clonotype: This CDR3 is missing its conserved last phenylalanine or tryptophan, likely due to a read error. This chain connects TRBV7-2 to TRBJ2-1; D is unclear. The CDR3 totals 14 residues. V lost 5 bases and J lost 13, with 21 bases in between. In germline, CDR1 is SGHTA, CDR2 FQGNSA. The CDR3 DNA follows: TGTGCCAGCAGCCCGCCCCCCAAGGCAGAGACCCAGTTCTTG. This gives the protein CASSPPPKAETQFL.

The chain links TRBV11-1 to TRBJ2-1; a weak D match, TRBD2 (5 bases). The CDR3 runs 17 residues. Trimming pared 0 bases from V and 0 bases from J, leaving 12 bases between. Germline V gives CDR1 SGHAT, CDR2 FQDESV (reference sequence). The CDR3: CASSLALLVGSYNEQFF. CDR3 sequence (DNA): TGTGCCAGCAGCTTAGCGCTACTAGTAGGCTCCTACAATGAGCAGTTCTTC.

V and J are TRBV7-6 and TRBJ2-4; D is perhaps TRBD2 (7 bases). V was clipped by 1 base and J by 0 bases, with 10 bases between them. The germline V gene encodes CDR1 SGHVS and CDR2 FNYEAQ. The CDR3 sequence is 16 residues long. CDR3 region: CASSLEGGVAKNIQYF. CDR3 nucleotides: TGTGCCAGCAGCTTAGAGGGGGGGGTAGCCAAAAACATTCAGTACTTC.

The CDR3 protein is CASSTLGTSGTTDTQYF. CDR3 coding DNA: TGCGCCAGCAGCACACTTGGGACTAGCGGGACCACAGATACGCAGTATTTT. The V and J genes are TRBV5-1 and TRBJ2-3; 13 nucleotides match TRBD2. The CDR3 spans 17 residues. V was clipped by 4 bases and J by 2 bases; unmatched bases: 7. Germline assignment: CDR1 SGHRS and CDR2 YFSETQ.

The chain recombines TRBV4-3 with TRBJ2-6, with D hard to call. Germline V gene sequence: CDR1 LGHNA, CDR2 YSLEER. Between the trimmed V and J ends, which lost 1 base and 1 base, there was a span of 11 bases. CDR3 length: 17 residues. The CDR3 sequence: CASSQGVFYSGANVLTF. The CDR3 DNA reads as TGCGCCAGCAGCCAAGGGGTCTTCTATTCTGGGGCCAACGTCCTGACTTTC.

This chain joins TRBV5-5 and TRBJ2-1, with 8 bases aligning to TRBD2. Germline CDR1 and CDR2: SGHKS and YYEKEE (reference sequence). The CDR3 runs to 18 residues. The V segment lost 0 bases and the J segment 4 bases; nucleotides outside the gene matches: 12. CDR3 amino acids: CASSLGARREGLYNEQFF. In DNA, the CDR3 is TGTGCCAGCAGCTTGGGGGCTAGACGGGAGGGTTTGTACAATGAGCAGTTCTTC.

This clonotype showed up just a few times. The chain recombines TRBV7-3 with TRBJ2-1; 10 bases are shared with TRBD2. CDR1 is SGHTA, CDR2 FQGTGA, per germline. The trim removed 5 bases at V and 6 bases at J, leaving 4 bases unmatched. The CDR3 is made up of 14 amino acids. CDR3 bases: TGTGCCAGCAGCAAATCTAGCGGGAGCAATGAGCAGTTCTTC. Its translation is CASSKSSGSNEQFF.

This clonotype was observed a handful of times. V and J are TRBV10-3 and TRBJ2-7, with TRBD2 matching 7 bases. This CDR3 spans 14 amino acids. Germline V gives CDR1 ENHRY, CDR2 SYGVKD. With 5 bases clipped from V and 3 bases from J, the junction kept 7 bases outside the gene matches. The CDR3 loop is CAISWTSLLYEQYF. The CDR3 DNA reads as TGTGCCATCAGTTGGACTAGTCTCCTCTACGAGCAGTACTTC.

The table lists this clonotype with many counts. The chain is built from TRBV7-9 and TRBJ2-3; TRBD2 agrees at 13 bases. J lost 4 bases, V lost 4 bases, and 5 bases had no gene match. This CDR3 comprises 16 residues. Germline assignment: CDR1 SEHNR and CDR2 FQNEAQ (reference sequence). The CDR3 loop reads CASSSGLAGIADTQYF. CDR3 bases: TGTGCCAGCAGCTCGGGACTAGCGGGAATTGCAGATACGCAGTATTTT.

The V gene is TRBV7-3, the J gene TRBJ2-4; a possible D gene is TRBD2 (6 bases). The J call may be wrong; the DNA end is better matched by TRBJ2-5. Germline V gene data show CDR1 as SGHTA and CDR2 as FQGTGA. This CDR3 spans 14 amino acids. The CDR3 sequence: CASSLGGKRETQYF. CDR3 DNA: TGTGCCAGCAGCTTAGGCGGGAAGCGAGAGACCCAGTACTTC.

The chain employs TRBV29-1 and TRBJ2-6, with D unclear. Trimming shortened V by 4 bases and J by 1 base, and 8 bases separated the two germline ends. The CDR3 runs 14 residues. CDR1 is SQVTM, CDR2 ANQGSEA, per germline. CDR3 sequence reads: CSVVADSGANVLTF. The CDR3 bases are TGCAGCGTTGTCGCGGATTCTGGGGCCAACGTCCTGACTTTC.